This T cell receptor beta chain was observed in a study of shared clonotypes between healthy human individuals. This clone was seen more than once but under ten times. Its target is unknown. Profiling relied on immunoSEQ multiplex PCR, and the TCRdb table lists in-frame clones only, not all of them. In the table there are around 980,000 clones, roughly 74% of which are singletons. V was clipped by 2 bases and J by 4 bases; unmatched bases: 13. The CDR3 has 18 residues. CDR1 and CDR2 (germline): MGHDK, SYGVNS. Regarding the study as a whole: Despite large depth, rarefaction showed incomplete sorted-subset sequencing.

The rearrangement links TRBV25-1 to TRBJ2-2, with 7 bases aligning to TRBD2. Sequencing input: memory CD4+ T cells from PBMCs. Subset denoted: CD45RA-negative fraction. The sequence was obtained from a man younger than 35 in good health. Some clones in this sample may be carry-over from other donors' samples. Written as DNA, the CDR3 is TGTGCCAGCAGTGAAACCTCCCGGGACTATTGGAGCACCGGGGAGCTGTTTTTT. Translating gives CASSETSRDYWSTGELFF.